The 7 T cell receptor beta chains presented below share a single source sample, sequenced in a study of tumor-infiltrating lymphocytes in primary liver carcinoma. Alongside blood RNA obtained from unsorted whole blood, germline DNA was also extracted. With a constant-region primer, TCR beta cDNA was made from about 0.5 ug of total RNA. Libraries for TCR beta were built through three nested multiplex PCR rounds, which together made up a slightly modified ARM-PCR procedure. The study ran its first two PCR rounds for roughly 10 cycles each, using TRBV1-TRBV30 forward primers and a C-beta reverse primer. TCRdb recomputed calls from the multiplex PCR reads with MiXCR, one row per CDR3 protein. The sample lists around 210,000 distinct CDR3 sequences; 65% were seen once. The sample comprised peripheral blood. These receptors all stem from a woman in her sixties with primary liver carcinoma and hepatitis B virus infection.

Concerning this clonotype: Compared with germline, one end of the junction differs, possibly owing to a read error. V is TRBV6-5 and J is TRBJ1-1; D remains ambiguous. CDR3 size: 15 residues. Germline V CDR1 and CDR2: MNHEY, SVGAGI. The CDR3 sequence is CASSNKPSLNTEVFF. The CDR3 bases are TGTGCCAGCAGTAACAAGCCATCTCTGAACACTGAAGTTTTCTTT.

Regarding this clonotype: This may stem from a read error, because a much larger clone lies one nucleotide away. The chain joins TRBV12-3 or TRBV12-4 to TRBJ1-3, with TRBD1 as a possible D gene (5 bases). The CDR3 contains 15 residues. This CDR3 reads CASSRDPYSGNTVYF. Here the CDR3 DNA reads TGTGCCAGCAGTCGGGACCCTTACTCTGGAAACACCGTATATTTT.

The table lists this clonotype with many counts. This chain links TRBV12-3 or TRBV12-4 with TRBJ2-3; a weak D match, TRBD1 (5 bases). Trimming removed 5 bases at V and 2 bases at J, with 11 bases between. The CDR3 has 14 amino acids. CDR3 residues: CASSTGANTDTQYF. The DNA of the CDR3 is TGTGCCAGCAGTACTGGGGCTAACACAGATACGCAGTATTTT.

CDR3 sequence: CASRTGGRSSQPQHF. In nucleotides, the CDR3 is TGTGCCAGCAGAACGGGCGGCCGAAGTAGTCAGCCCCAGCATTTT. The chain employs TRBV12-3 or TRBV12-4 and TRBJ1-5; D is unclear. V shed 6 bases and J shed 6 bases, with 18 bases lying between them. The CDR3 consists of 15 residues.

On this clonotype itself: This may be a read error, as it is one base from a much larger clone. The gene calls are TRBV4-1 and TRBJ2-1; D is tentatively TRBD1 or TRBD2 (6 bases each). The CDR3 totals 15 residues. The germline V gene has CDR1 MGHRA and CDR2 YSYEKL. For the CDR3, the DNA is TGCGCCAGCAGCCCCATAGCGGAGGGGGACAATGGGCAGTTCTTC. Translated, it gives CASSPIAEGDNGQFF.

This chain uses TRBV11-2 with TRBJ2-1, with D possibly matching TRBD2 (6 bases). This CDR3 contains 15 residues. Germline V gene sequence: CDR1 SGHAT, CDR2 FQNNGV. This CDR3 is CVSGLVPGSYNEQFF. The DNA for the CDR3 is TGTGTTAGCGGCTTAGTTCCAGGGTCCTACAATGAGCAGTTCTTC.

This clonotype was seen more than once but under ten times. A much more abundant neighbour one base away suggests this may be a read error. As DNA, the CDR3 is TGTCCCAGCAGTGAACAGGGCGATGGGGGCATTCAGTACTTC. Amino acids: CPSSEQGDGGIQYF. The genes are TRBV6-1 and TRBJ2-4, with D possibly TRBD1 on 6 matching bases. The CDR3 length is 14 residues. Per the germline V gene, CDR1 is MNHNS and CDR2 is SASEGT.